A selection of T cell receptor beta chains follows, all from one sample in a study of long-term antiretroviral therapy in people with HIV. Profiling relied on immunoSEQ multiplex PCR, and the TCRdb table lists in-frame clones only, not all of them. The sample lists about 29,000 clones; approximately 90% were seen once. The source was unsorted PBMCs, collected 5 years before starting antiretroviral therapy. The receptors stem from a middle-aged man with HIV. Both conserved end residues are part of each CDR3. A D gene is named only where the DNA matches it firmly. Clone size is shown for a subset of rows, as once, few, many or a class of expanded clone.

d_gene,v_gene,abundance,j_gene,CDR3nt,CDR3aa
-,TRBV5-6,-,TRBJ2-2,TGTGCCAGCAGCCTCGCCACCCTTCAGGGGAACGGGGAGCTGTTTTTT,CASSLATLQGNGELFF
TRBD2,TRBV9,-,TRBJ2-5,TGTGCCAGCAGCGTCTCCACTAGCGGGAGGGGGCAAGAGACCCAGTACTTC,CASSVSTSGRGQETQYF
-,TRBV7-9,-,TRBJ1-2,TGTGCCAGCAGCTTAAGGTCGAGGGACTTGTATGGCTACACCTTC,CASSLRSRDLYGYTF
-,TRBV7-3,few,TRBJ2-7,TGTGCCAGCAGCTTAGCCCCTCCCTCAGGTGGCCTGTACGAGCAGTACTTC,CASSLAPPSGGLYEQYF
-,TRBV19,-,TRBJ1-1,TGTGCCAGTAGTCCAGGGACCAGGGGGAACACTGAAGCTTTCTTT,CASSPGTRGNTEAFF
-,TRBV19,-,TRBJ1-5,TGTGCCAGTAGCTTACAGGGAGCCGGCAATCAGCCCCAGCATTTT,CASSLQGAGNQPQHF
TRBD2,TRBV5-8,-,TRBJ2-7,TGTGCCAGCAGTCGGGGGGATGGGGCCCGGGGATACGAGCAGTACTTC,CASSRGDGARGYEQYF
TRBD2,TRBV13,-,TRBJ2-3,TGTGCCAGTCTAGCGGGGGCCACAGATACGCAGTATTTT,CASLAGATDTQYF
-,TRBV30,-,TRBJ1-1,TGTGCCTGGAGTGTTTTTGGGCCCGCGGGGTACACTGAAGCTTTCTTT,CAWSVFGPAGYTEAFF
TRBD1,TRBV5-1,-,TRBJ1-6,TGCGCCAGCAGCTTGGAAGGACAGGGGTCAGGGTCACCCCTCCACTTT,CASSLEGQGSGSPLHF
-,TRBV15,-,TRBJ2-1,TGTGCCACCAGCAGGTCCTCCTATTACAATGAGCAGTTCTTC,CATSRSSYYNEQFF
-,TRBV4-1,-,TRBJ2-2,TGCGCCAGCAGCCGGGCGCGGACCGCGGCCACCGGGGAGCTGTTTTTT,CASSRARTAATGELFF